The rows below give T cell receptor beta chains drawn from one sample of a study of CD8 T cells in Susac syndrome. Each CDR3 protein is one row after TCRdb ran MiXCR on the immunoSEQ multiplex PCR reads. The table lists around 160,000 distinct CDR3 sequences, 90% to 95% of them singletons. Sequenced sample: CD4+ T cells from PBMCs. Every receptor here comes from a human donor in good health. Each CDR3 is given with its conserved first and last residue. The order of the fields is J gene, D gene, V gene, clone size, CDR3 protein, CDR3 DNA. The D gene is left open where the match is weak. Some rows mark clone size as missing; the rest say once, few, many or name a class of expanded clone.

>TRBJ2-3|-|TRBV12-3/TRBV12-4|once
CASSLLPTDTQYF
TGTGCCAGCAGTTTGCTCCCCACAGATACGCAGTATTTT
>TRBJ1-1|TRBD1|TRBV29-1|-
CSVGGQMNTEAFF
TGCAGCGTTGGGGGACAGATGAACACTGAAGCTTTCTTT
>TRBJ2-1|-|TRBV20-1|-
CSAKRDAYNEQFF
TGCAGTGCTAAACGCGACGCGTACAATGAGCAGTTCTTC
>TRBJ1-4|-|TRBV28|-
CASMPGRNEKLFF
TGTGCCAGCATGCCAGGGCGGAACGAAAAACTGTTTTTT
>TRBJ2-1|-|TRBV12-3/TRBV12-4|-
CASSLDGIHEQFF
TGTGCCAGCAGTTTAGACGGGATTCATGAGCAGTTCTTC
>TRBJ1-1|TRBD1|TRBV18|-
CASSPLDRLNTEAFF
TGTGCCAGCTCACCACTGGACAGGCTGAACACTGAAGCTTTCTTT
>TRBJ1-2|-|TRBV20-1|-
CSASSDRYYGYTF
TGCAGTGCTAGTTCCGACAGATACTATGGCTACACCTTC
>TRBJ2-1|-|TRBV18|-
CASSRSSLYEQFF
TGTGCCAGCTCACGATCTTCCCTGTATGAGCAGTTCTTC
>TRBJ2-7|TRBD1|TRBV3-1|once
CASSQEGQGPYEQYF
TGTGCCAGCAGCCAAGAGGGACAGGGCCCCTACGAGCAGTACTTC
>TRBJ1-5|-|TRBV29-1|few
CSVGGGGNQPQHF
TGCAGCGTTGGTGGAGGGGGCAATCAGCCCCAGCATTTT
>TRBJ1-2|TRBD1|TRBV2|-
CASRDRVTYGYTF
TGTGCCAGCAGGGACAGGGTCACCTATGGCTACACCTTC
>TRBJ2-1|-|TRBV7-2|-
CASSLVAAGLYNEQFF
TGTGCCAGCAGCTTGGTGGCTGCGGGGTTGTACAATGAGCAGTTCTTC
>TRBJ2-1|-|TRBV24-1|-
CATSDRGGPNNEQFF
TGTGCCACCAGTGATAGGGGGGGGCCCAACAATGAGCAGTTCTTC
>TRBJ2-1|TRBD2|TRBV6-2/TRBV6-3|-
CASSSGLAGGSNEQFF
TGTGCCAGCAGTTCAGGACTAGCGGGGGGCTCCAATGAGCAGTTCTTC
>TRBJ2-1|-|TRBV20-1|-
CSARGGSVTDEQFF
TGCAGTGCTAGAGGTGGCTCGGTTACGGATGAGCAGTTCTTC
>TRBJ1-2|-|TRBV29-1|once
CSVSNQAFIDGYTF
TGCAGCGTTTCGAACCAGGCTTTCATCGATGGCTACACCTTC
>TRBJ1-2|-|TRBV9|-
CASSPGPQVSLNYGYTF
TGTGCCAGCAGCCCCGGCCCCCAGGTCTCCCTGAACTATGGCTACACCTTC
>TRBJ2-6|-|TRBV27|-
CASSTITLGANVLTF
TGTGCCAGCAGTACGATCACCCTTGGGGCCAACGTCCTGACTTTC
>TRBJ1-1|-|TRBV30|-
CAWSVPGTNTEAFF
TGTGCCTGGAGTGTCCCAGGGACCAACACTGAAGCTTTCTTT
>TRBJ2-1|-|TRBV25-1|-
CASSATAGTGDYNEQFF
TGTGCCAGCAGTGCAACTGCCGGGACTGGGGACTACAATGAGCAGTTCTTC
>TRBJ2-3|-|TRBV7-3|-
CASSLTSGVRADTQYF
TGTGCCAGCAGCTTAACTTCAGGAGTTCGTGCAGATACGCAGTATTTT
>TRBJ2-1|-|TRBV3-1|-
CASSQGGGEQFF
TGTGCCAGCAGCCAAGGAGGGGGTGAGCAGTTCTTC
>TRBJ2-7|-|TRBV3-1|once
CASSLQDASYEQYF
TGTGCCAGCAGCCTACAGGACGCTTCCTACGAGCAGTACTTC
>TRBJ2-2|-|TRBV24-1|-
CATKRGANTGELFF
TGTGCCACCAAGAGGGGAGCGAACACCGGGGAGCTGTTTTTT
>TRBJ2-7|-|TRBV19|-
CASRGTGTSYEQYF
TGTGCCAGTAGAGGGACGGGGACAAGCTACGAGCAGTACTTC
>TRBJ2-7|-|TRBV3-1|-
CASSLRPQSYEQYF
TGTGCCAGCAGCTTGCGACCCCAGAGTTACGAGCAGTACTTC
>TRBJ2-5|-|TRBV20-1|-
CSARWDPQRAQYF
TGCAGTGCTAGATGGGACCCTCAGAGGGCCCAGTACTTC
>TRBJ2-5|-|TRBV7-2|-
CASSLPRGTQYF
TGTGCCAGCAGCTTACCCAGGGGGACCCAGTACTTC
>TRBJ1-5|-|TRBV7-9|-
CASSPDSYQPQHF
TGTGCCAGCAGCCCCGACAGCTATCAGCCCCAGCATTTT
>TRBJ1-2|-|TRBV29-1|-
CSVEESGRLNYGYTF
TGCAGCGTTGAAGAGAGCGGCAGGCTTAACTATGGCTACACCTTC
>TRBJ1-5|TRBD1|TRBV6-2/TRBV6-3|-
CASSSETGGANQPQHF
TGTGCCAGCAGTTCCGAGACAGGGGGAGCCAATCAGCCCCAGCATTTT
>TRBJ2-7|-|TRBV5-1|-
CASSEKSSYEQYF
TGCGCCAGCAGCGAAAAGAGCTCCTACGAGCAGTACTTC
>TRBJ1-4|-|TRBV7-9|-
CASSLSMDEKLFF
TGTGCCAGCAGCTTATCCATGGATGAAAAACTGTTTTTT
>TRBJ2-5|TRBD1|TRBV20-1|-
CSARDRVWRETQYF
TGCAGTGCTAGGGACAGGGTGTGGCGAGAGACCCAGTACTTC
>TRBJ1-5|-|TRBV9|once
CEVSNQPQHF
TGTGAGGTTAGCAATCAGCCCCAGCATTTT
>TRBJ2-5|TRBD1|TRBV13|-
CASSTWTGARETQYF
TGTGCCAGCAGCACCTGGACAGGGGCTCGGGAGACCCAGTACTTC
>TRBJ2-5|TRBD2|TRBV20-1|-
CSAVSGGTETQYF
TGCAGTGCTGTTAGCGGGGGTACAGAGACCCAGTACTTC
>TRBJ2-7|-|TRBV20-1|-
CSATGAREQYF
TGCAGTGCGACCGGGGCCAGGGAGCAGTACTTC
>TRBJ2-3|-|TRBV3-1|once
CASSQWGDTQYF
TGTGCCAGCAGCCAATGGGGAGATACGCAGTATTTT
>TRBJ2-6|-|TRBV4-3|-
CASSQEEPSGANVLTF
TGCGCCAGCAGCCAAGAAGAACCCTCTGGGGCCAACGTCCTGACTTTC
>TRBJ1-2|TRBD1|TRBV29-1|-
CSVWTGEGYTF
TGCAGCGTCTGGACAGGGGAAGGCTACACCTTC
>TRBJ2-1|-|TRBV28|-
CASIGGDLSYNEQFF
TGTGCCAGCATCGGAGGCGACCTCAGCTACAATGAGCAGTTCTTC
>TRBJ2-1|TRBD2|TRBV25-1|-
CASSTPGLAGGAYNEQFF
TGTGCCAGCAGTACCCCGGGACTAGCGGGGGGTGCCTACAATGAGCAGTTCTTC
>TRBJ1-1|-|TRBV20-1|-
CSATVTNTEAFF
TGCAGTGCCACGGTTACGAACACTGAAGCTTTCTTT
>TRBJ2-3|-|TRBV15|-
CATSREEGRTDTQYF
TGTGCCACCAGCAGAGAGGAGGGGCGCACAGATACGCAGTATTTT
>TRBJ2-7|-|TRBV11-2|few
CASSLVSYEQYF
TGTGCCAGCAGCTTAGTTTCCTACGAGCAGTACTTC
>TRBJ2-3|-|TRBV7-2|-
CASSLELAPDTQYF
TGTGCCAGCAGCTTAGAGCTAGCGCCAGATACGCAGTATTTT
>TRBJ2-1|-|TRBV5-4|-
CASSSTGDLYNEQFF
TGTGCCAGCAGCTCGACAGGAGACCTATACAATGAGCAGTTCTTC
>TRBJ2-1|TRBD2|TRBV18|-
CASFRTSEVEQFF
TGTGCCAGCTTTAGGACTAGCGAGGTCGAGCAGTTCTTC
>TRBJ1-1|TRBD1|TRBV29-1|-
CSGKDRVGNTEAFF
TGCAGCGGTAAGGACAGGGTTGGAAACACTGAAGCTTTCTTT
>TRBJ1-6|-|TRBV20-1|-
CSASQFRGDSPLHF
TGCAGTGCTAGCCAATTCAGGGGAGATTCACCCCTCCACTTT
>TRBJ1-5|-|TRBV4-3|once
CASSQDRQGNQPQHF
TGCGCCAGCAGCCAAGACCGACAGGGCAATCAGCCCCAGCATTTT